These T cell receptor beta chains were read from a single sample in a study of CD8 T cells in Susac syndrome. TCRdb reprocessed the immunoSEQ multiplex PCR reads via MiXCR and lists one record per CDR3 protein. The sample yields 100,000 to 150,000 distinct CDR3 sequences, around 94% seen once. Sequenced input: CD4+ T cells from PBMCs. The receptors come from a human donor in good health. Both conserved end residues are part of each CDR3. The order of the fields is CDR3 protein, V gene, CDR3 length, J gene.

CASSKGYSKSSYEQYF | TRBV21-1 | 16 | TRBJ2-7
CASSLRTSEGGELFF | TRBV5-1 | 15 | TRBJ2-2
CASSEWEPNQPQHF | TRBV6-1 | 14 | TRBJ1-5
CAWSSGLAGGYVQYF | TRBV30 | 15 | TRBJ2-4
CASRPTSSSGNTIYF | TRBV5-1 | 15 | TRBJ1-3
CASSHDRRSSGANVLTF | TRBV5-4 | 17 | TRBJ2-6
CASSPSVGANVLTF | TRBV9 | 14 | TRBJ2-6
CASSYSSEAFF | TRBV6-2/TRBV6-3 | 11 | TRBJ1-1
CAIRDRAESTEAFF | TRBV6-1 | 14 | TRBJ1-1
CASTTLTSGRGGSYEQYF | TRBV6-1 | 18 | TRBJ2-7
CASGSRVVDTQYF | TRBV12-5 | 13 | TRBJ2-3
CSARDPVTPQGETQYF | TRBV20-1 | 16 | TRBJ2-5
CSARDEIGKGSLYSYEQYF | TRBV20-1 | 19 | TRBJ2-7
CASSQDPARGRYAFF | TRBV4-3 | 15 | TRBJ1-1
CASSLPGSYEQYF | TRBV7-9 | 13 | TRBJ2-7
CASSYSSLGRQSF | TRBV6-2/TRBV6-3 | 13 | TRBJ2-1
CSGSNSNQPQHF | TRBV20-1 | 12 | TRBJ1-5
CASSYAGVAYEQYF | TRBV6-2/TRBV6-3 | 14 | TRBJ2-7
CAIGGVDRGQETQYF | TRBV10-3 | 15 | TRBJ2-5
CASSYPGTGGPGELFF | TRBV6-6 | 16 | TRBJ2-2
CASSPRRTTDYEQYF | TRBV7-9 | 15 | TRBJ2-7
CASTLAPGRETQYF | TRBV7-2 | 14 | TRBJ2-5
CSAPGQGSPSAYQPQHF | TRBV20-1 | 17 | TRBJ1-5
CASMQGISNNEQFF | TRBV19 | 14 | TRBJ2-1
CASSQDGGRQWETQYF | TRBV4-2 | 16 | TRBJ2-5
CAWSVGRNTEAFF | TRBV30 | 13 | TRBJ1-1
CASSRTGTEDQPQHF | TRBV4-3 | 15 | TRBJ1-5
CASSTWTSGANEQFF | TRBV5-1 | 15 | TRBJ2-1
CSARLVGPTGSTDTQYF | TRBV20-1 | 17 | TRBJ2-3
CSASVAGVVTGELFF | TRBV20-1 | 15 | TRBJ2-2
CASSFGTRTGYTEAFF | TRBV7-9 | 16 | TRBJ1-1
CASFQRIGGELFF | TRBV6-6 | 13 | TRBJ2-2
CASIDKERSMSNQPQHF | TRBV6-2/TRBV6-3 | 17 | TRBJ1-5
CSAIGNRREYTF | TRBV20-1 | 12 | TRBJ1-2
CASSQEQGGSYNEQFF | TRBV4-2 | 16 | TRBJ2-1
CASSVAGSGELFF | TRBV9 | 13 | TRBJ2-2
CASSATGAGANVLTF | TRBV27 | 15 | TRBJ2-6
CASSQGTEAGELFF | TRBV4-3 | 14 | TRBJ2-2
CASSLVSGVETQYF | TRBV11-2 | 14 | TRBJ2-5
CASSIEGARHQPQHF | TRBV19 | 15 | TRBJ1-5
CASNIGQGIQYF | TRBV5-1 | 12 | TRBJ2-4
CASSEGSRAGNTIYF | TRBV2 | 15 | TRBJ1-3
CASSEVQGAGYTF | TRBV2 | 13 | TRBJ1-2
CASSTTSGPDTDTQYF | TRBV7-6 | 16 | TRBJ2-3
CASSEGERQPQHF | TRBV25-1 | 13 | TRBJ1-5
CASSPLDRESTEAFF | TRBV3-1 | 15 | TRBJ1-1
CAWGSSGSTEQYF | TRBV30 | 13 | TRBJ2-7
CASSSSGTGELFF | TRBV7-2 | 13 | TRBJ2-2
CASSIETYNEQFF | TRBV19 | 13 | TRBJ2-1
CASSQGGLAGHTGELFF | TRBV4-1 | 17 | TRBJ2-2
CASSYTSGTGYTGELFF | TRBV6-5 | 17 | TRBJ2-2
CASSFSNQPQHF | TRBV5-6 | 12 | TRBJ1-5
CASRRLTEAFF | TRBV7-9 | 11 | TRBJ1-1
CSAGGTSGDYRTDTQYF | TRBV29-1 | 17 | TRBJ2-3
CASSLGLVVTDTQYF | TRBV5-4 | 15 | TRBJ2-3
CASSQGSHPEETQYF | TRBV3-1 | 15 | TRBJ2-5
CSARDAGILNTEAFF | TRBV20-1 | 15 | TRBJ1-1
CASSLGQESNYGYTF | TRBV5-1 | 15 | TRBJ1-2
CASSLGDAFYNEQFF | TRBV7-2 | 15 | TRBJ2-1
CASSLGPFYEQYF | TRBV7-2 | 13 | TRBJ2-7